The T cell receptor beta chain described here comes from a study of regulatory T cells in long-lasting Graves disease. Relying on iRepertoire HTBI primers and Arm-PCR of CDR3 regions, the team built TCR beta libraries. MiXCR, applied by TCRdb to the multiplex PCR reads, yields one record per CDR3 protein. The sample consists of under 700,000 distinct CDR3 sequences, roughly a sixth of them appearing once. The time point denotes: newly diagnosed GD, antithyroid drugs for less than 3 months. The TCR library was prepared using RNA isolated from PBMCs. V lost 2 bases and J lost 4, with 13 bases in between. Germline values: CDR1 KGHDR, CDR2 SFDVKD. This CDR3 contains 15 residues. These same data were also listed under a study on T cells in Graves' hyperthyroidism and ophthalmopathy.

This TCR was recovered from a woman aged 35-60 years with Graves disease. The chain uses TRBV24-1 and TRBJ2-5; no definite D call. This specimen was peripheral blood mononuclear cells (PBMCs), taken at new diagnosis, from a patient treated with antithyroid drugs. The CDR3 DNA follows: TGTGCCACCAGTGATTCCCGCGGCGTGGGAGAGACCCAGTACTTC. Encoded protein: CATSDSRGVGETQYF.